A single sample gave rise to the 21 T cell receptor beta chains below, sequenced in a study of early T cells in non-severe SARS-CoV-2 infection. TCRdb recomputed calls from the 5' RACE reads with MiXCR, one row per CDR3 protein. The repertoire has tens of thousands of distinct CDR3 sequences, about 10% of them found once; the top ten carry roughly 8%. The source material was whole blood, sampled at baseline. The receptors here all came from an adult who was a healthcare worker with PCR-confirmed SARS-CoV-2 infection or an uninfected control (not recorded which).

The chain links TRBV7-8 to TRBJ2-7; 8 bases are shared with TRBD1. The V segment lost 5 bases and the J segment 0 bases; nucleotides outside the gene matches: 6. Per the germline V gene, CDR1 is SGHVS and CDR2 is FQNEAQ. CDR3 length equals 15 residues. This chain's CDR3 is CASSPGTGLSYEQYF. The CDR3 DNA reads TGTGCCAGCAGCCCAGGGACAGGCCTCTCCTACGAGCAGTACTTC.

The CDR3 sequence: CASSLVAGAQETQYF. In DNA form, the CDR3 reads TGCGCCAGCAGCTTGGTAGCAGGGGCGCAAGAGACCCAGTACTTC. V gene TRBV5-1 combines with J gene TRBJ2-5; a weak D match, TRBD1 (6 bases). Per germline, CDR1 SGHRS and CDR2 YFSETQ. The ends were cut back, 0 bases at V and 2 bases at J, with 11 bases in the middle. This CDR3 is built from 15 residues.

The genes are TRBV28 and TRBJ2-7, with D possibly TRBD1 on 6 matching bases. The CDR3 runs 14 residues. V lost 6 bases and J 0 bases, leaving 12 bases between the germline ends. The germline CDR1 and CDR2 sequences are MDHEN and SYDVKM. CDR3 DNA: TGTGCCAGCAGGGCTCCAGGGGCCTCCTACGAGCAGTACTTC. Amino acids: CASRAPGASYEQYF.

This clonotype was observed at least ten times. V gene TRBV12-3 or TRBV12-4 combines with J gene TRBJ1-6; a weak D match, TRBD1 (6 bases). Trimming shortened V by 5 bases and J by 8 bases, and 10 bases separated the two germline ends. This CDR3 is 13 amino acids long. The CDR3 nucleotides are TGTGCCAGCAGTCCAGGGGAGGATTCACCCCTCCACTTT. Protein: CASSPGEDSPLHF.

In its sample, this clonotype was seen many times. This chain uses TRBV29-1 with TRBJ2-5; D is unclear. Germline loops: CDR1 SQVTM, CDR2 ANQGSEA. Trimming removed 6 bases from V and 5 bases from J, with 13 bases in between. This CDR3 has 12 amino acids. Here the CDR3 reads CSVEKIEETQYF. The CDR3 nucleotides are TGCAGCGTCGAAAAGATTGAGGAGACCCAGTACTTC.

This clonotype was counted a few times. The rearrangement uses TRBV7-9 and TRBJ2-7, with 7 bases fitting TRBD2. The CDR3 length is 12 residues. Germline V gene sequence: CDR1 SEHNR, CDR2 FQNEAQ (reference sequence). Losses at the gene ends were 6 bases for V and 4 bases for J; bases not matched to a gene: 3. The CDR3 loop reads CASSHSGYEQYF. The CDR3 DNA sequence: TGTGCCAGCAGTCATAGCGGGTACGAGCAGTACTTC.

There are a few counts of this clonotype. CDR3 loop: CASSTGLAIDEQFF. CDR3 bases: TGTGCCAGCAGCACGGGACTAGCGATAGATGAGCAGTTCTTC. The chain recombines TRBV7-9 with TRBJ2-1; 10 bases line up with TRBD2. The CDR3 totals 14 residues. V gave up 5 bases and J gave up 8 bases; unmatched junction bases: 6. CDR1 and CDR2 (germline): SEHNR, FQNEAQ (reference sequence).

CDR3 sequence (DNA): TGCGCCAGCAGGACTGAAAACACCGGGGAGCTGTTTTTT. Its protein product is CASRTENTGELFF. J is TRBJ2-2 and V is TRBV10-2; D is unresolved. Per the germline V gene, CDR1 is WSHSY and CDR2 is SAAADI. The CDR3 runs 13 residues. V was clipped by 6 bases and J by 2 bases, with 7 bases between them.

This clonotype has a count of ten or more. The chain is built from TRBV5-1 and TRBJ2-5, with D hard to call. Germline V gene data show CDR1 as SGHRS and CDR2 as YFSETQ. Deletions cut 0 bases from V and 2 bases from J, with 5 bases between. The CDR3 is 13 amino acids. The CDR3 nucleotides read TGCGCCAGCAGCTTGGGGCAGCAAGAGACCCAGTACTTC. It codes for CASSLGQQETQYF.

In this sample, this clonotype turned up a few times. The chain carries TRBV27 and TRBJ2-5; 7 bases fit TRBD2. The J segment lost 7 bases and the V segment lost 6 bases, leaving 8 bases of the junction unmatched. Germline CDR1 is MNHEY and CDR2 is SMNVEV (reference sequence). There are 13 residues in the CDR3. CDR3 DNA sequence: TGTGCCAGCAGGCGAAACACGGGGGGGACCCAGTACTTC. It encodes CASRRNTGGTQYF.

This clonotype came up many times. The gene calls are TRBV4-2 and TRBJ2-7; 11 positions agree with TRBD2. The V and J ends lost 0 bases and 4 bases, in that order; junction bases with no gene match: 5. This CDR3 is 16 amino acids long. CDR1 LGHNA and CDR2 YNFKEQ come from the germline V gene. This chain's CDR3 is CASSQDTGTSGYEQYF. The CDR3 DNA follows: TGTGCCAGCAGCCAAGATACCGGGACTAGCGGATACGAGCAGTACTTC.

This clonotype was detected ten times or more. In DNA form, the CDR3 reads TGCAGTGCTACTAGCGGGAGCAGCTCCTACGAGCAGTACTTC. Its translation: CSATSGSSSYEQYF. The chain carries TRBV20-1 and TRBJ2-7; 10 bases are shared with TRBD2. V was clipped by 4 bases and J by 0 bases; unmatched bases: 3. The CDR3 covers 14 residues. Looked up from germline, CDR1 is DFQATT and CDR2 is SNEGSKA (reference sequence).

This clonotype came up many times. V usage is TRBV7-2 and J usage is TRBJ1-5; D call uncertain. CDR1 SGHTA and CDR2 FQGNSA come from the germline V gene. V gave up 5 bases and J gave up 3 bases, with 8 bases separating them. CDR3 length equals 13 residues. CDR3 sequence (DNA): TGTGCCAGCAGCCCCCACGCCAATCAGCCCCAGCATTTT. Translated, it gives CASSPHANQPQHF. The full variable domain, in which reference TRBV7-2 and TRBJ1-5 provide the parts outside the CDR3, is GAGVSQSPSNKVTEKGKDVELRCDPISGHTALYWYRQSLGQGLEFLIYFQGNSAPDKSGLPSDRFSAERTGGSVSTLTIQRTQQEDSAVYLCASSPHANQPQHFGDGTRLSIL.

The gene calls are TRBV4-2 and TRBJ2-5, with a tentative D call TRBD1 (5 bases). From germline, CDR1 is LGHNA and CDR2 YNFKEQ. V lost 3 bases and J 1 base, leaving 9 bases between the germline ends. This CDR3 is 14 amino acids long. The CDR3: CASSQIGAQETQYF. CDR3 DNA sequence: TGTGCCAGCAGCCAGATTGGGGCCCAAGAGACCCAGTACTTC.

This clonotype was observed a handful of times. The CDR3 DNA sequence: TGTGCCACCTGCCGGGCAGGGGGCACAGATACGCAGTATTTT. Its protein is CATCRAGGTDTQYF. The chain employs TRBV15 and TRBJ2-3; D is perhaps TRBD1 (6 bases). V dropped 8 bases and J dropped 1 base, with 13 bases sitting between them. Germline assignment: CDR1 LNHNV and CDR2 YYDKDF (reference sequence). The CDR3 is made up of 14 amino acids.

This clonotype was counted between two and nine times. V and J are TRBV7-9 and TRBJ2-7; D is possibly TRBD1 (6 bases). The length of the CDR3 is 14 residues. Germline CDR1 is SEHNR and CDR2 is FQNEAQ (reference sequence). Trimming shortened V by 5 bases and J by 2 bases, and 13 bases separated the two germline ends. CDR3 residues: CASSATGTTYEQYF. CDR3 in DNA: TGTGCCAGCAGCGCTACCGGGACAACCTACGAGCAGTACTTC.

This clonotype was picked up a small number of times. The chain couples TRBV2 to TRBJ2-1; D not resolved. The V end lost 7 bases, the J end lost 0 bases, and 10 bases lay between the germline ends. This CDR3 has 14 amino acids. CDR1 and CDR2 (germline): SNHLY, FYNNEI. CDR3 residues: CASTPGPSYNEQFF. CDR3 DNA: TGTGCCAGCACCCCCGGACCCTCCTACAATGAGCAGTTCTTC. Using reference TRBV2 and TRBJ2-1 for the parts outside the CDR3, the full variable domain is EPEVTQTPSHQVTQMGQEVILRCVPISNHLYFYWYRQILGQKVEFLVSFYNNEISEKSEIFDDQFSVERPDGSNFTLKIRSTKLEDSAMYFCASTPGPSYNEQFFGPGTRLTVL.

The V gene is TRBV2, the J gene TRBJ2-1; the match to TRBD2 covers 11 bases. Losses at the gene ends were 8 bases for V and 8 bases for J; bases not matched to a gene: 11. Germline loops: CDR1 SNHLY, CDR2 FYNNEI. This CDR3 is built from 15 residues. Here the CDR3 reads CASQPWLAGGHEQFF. The CDR3 DNA reads as TGTGCCAGCCAACCGTGGCTAGCGGGAGGTCATGAGCAGTTCTTC.

V and J are TRBV5-1 and TRBJ1-2; D unresolved. The germline CDR1 and CDR2 sequences are SGHRS and YFSETQ. The ends were cut back, 0 bases at V and 4 bases at J, with 10 bases in the middle. The CDR3 loop spans 14 amino acids. The CDR3 protein is CASSLGQEVYGYTF. The CDR3 DNA reads as TGCGCCAGCAGCTTGGGGCAGGAGGTCTATGGCTACACCTTC.

This clonotype was recorded at least ten times. The chain recombines TRBV6-2 or TRBV6-3 with TRBJ2-7; D gene ambiguous. Germline CDR1 and CDR2: MNHEY and SVGEGT. The germline V and J ends were trimmed by 5 bases and 1 base, with 3 bases remaining between them. This CDR3 has 11 amino acids. CDR3 sequence (DNA): TGTGCCAGCAGTGAATCCTACGAGCAGTACTTC. This gives the protein CASSESYEQYF.

This clonotype was counted at least ten times. The chain uses TRBV7-6 and TRBJ2-6; D uncertain. The CDR3 is 15 amino acids. The germline V gene encodes CDR1 SGHVS and CDR2 FNYEAQ. The V and J ends lost 3 bases and 2 bases respectively, with 8 bases between them. This CDR3 is CASSFQEAGANVLTF. In DNA, the CDR3 is TGTGCCAGCAGCTTCCAAGAAGCTGGGGCCAACGTCCTGACTTTC.